This is a list of T cell receptor beta chains from one sample in a study of T-cell memory formation after mild COVID-19. TCRdb passed the 5' RACE reads through MiXCR, listing each CDR3 protein once. The data show about 200,000 distinct CDR3 sequences, about 9.2% seen once. The sample consisted of PBMCs or a T cell subset sorted from them (not recorded which). The receptors were gathered from a man between 18 and 35 years old who had mild COVID-19 (a few samples of this study predate the infection). Cell type and time point are not known. Both conserved end residues are part of each CDR3. D genes are given only for firm matches. The size field is filled for only some rows; it gives once, few, many or a size class.

v_call: TRBV3-1
d_call: -
j_call: TRBJ1-2
clone_size: few
cdr3_aa: CASSQGLQGRGYTF
cdr3_nt: TGTGCCAGCAGCCAAGGGTTACAGGGACGAGGCTACACCTTC

v_call: TRBV27
d_call: -
j_call: TRBJ2-1
clone_size: few
cdr3_aa: CASSDQGPAYNEQFF
cdr3_nt: TGTGCCAGCAGCGATCAGGGGCCAGCCTACAATGAGCAGTTCTTC

v_call: TRBV3-1
d_call: TRBD2
j_call: TRBJ2-4
clone_size: -
cdr3_aa: CASSHVYGGASNIQYF
cdr3_nt: TGTGCCAGCAGCCATGTCTACGGGGGGGCCTCGAACATTCAGTACTTC

v_call: TRBV20-1
d_call: -
j_call: TRBJ2-3
clone_size: -
cdr3_aa: CSARTGATQYF
cdr3_nt: TGCAGTGCTAGAACTGGAGCCACGCAGTATTTT

v_call: TRBV7-9
d_call: TRBD2
j_call: TRBJ2-7
clone_size: -
cdr3_aa: CASSPRTSGRAVEQYF
cdr3_nt: TGTGCCAGCAGCCCGAGGACTAGCGGGAGGGCGGTCGAGCAGTACTTC

v_call: TRBV19
d_call: -
j_call: TRBJ2-1
clone_size: few
cdr3_aa: CARRPPSGGTDGEQFF
cdr3_nt: TGTGCCAGGCGACCCCCCTCTGGGGGCACTGATGGGGAGCAGTTCTTC

v_call: TRBV14
d_call: -
j_call: TRBJ1-4
clone_size: -
cdr3_aa: CASSQGAEKLFF
cdr3_nt: TGTGCCAGCAGCCAAGGAGCTGAAAAACTGTTTTTT

v_call: TRBV2
d_call: -
j_call: TRBJ1-1
clone_size: few
cdr3_aa: CASSEEGSQAFF
cdr3_nt: TGTGCCAGCAGTGAGGAGGGGTCACAAGCTTTCTTT

v_call: TRBV18
d_call: -
j_call: TRBJ2-4
clone_size: few
cdr3_aa: CASSPSLRTLAKNIQYF
cdr3_nt: TGTGCCAGCTCACCCTCTCTTCGGACACTAGCCAAAAACATTCAGTACTTC

v_call: TRBV5-1
d_call: TRBD2
j_call: TRBJ2-3
clone_size: few
cdr3_aa: CASSLPGGGTDTQYF
cdr3_nt: TGCGCCAGCAGCTTGCCGGGGGGGGGCACAGATACGCAGTATTTT

v_call: TRBV18
d_call: -
j_call: TRBJ2-1
clone_size: many
cdr3_aa: CASSPAAYNEQFF
cdr3_nt: TGTGCCAGCTCACCTGCTGCCTACAATGAGCAGTTCTTC

v_call: TRBV5-1
d_call: -
j_call: TRBJ2-1
clone_size: many
cdr3_aa: CASSERLYNEQFF
cdr3_nt: TGCGCCAGCAGCGAAAGGTTATACAATGAGCAGTTCTTC

v_call: TRBV7-2
d_call: -
j_call: TRBJ2-5
clone_size: many
cdr3_aa: CASSPTTLETQYF
cdr3_nt: TGTGCCAGCAGTCCTACCACCTTAGAGACCCAGTACTTC

v_call: TRBV4-1
d_call: -
j_call: TRBJ2-3
clone_size: many
cdr3_aa: CASSQDWIPNTDTQYF
cdr3_nt: TGCGCCAGCAGCCAAGACTGGATACCTAACACAGATACGCAGTATTTT

v_call: TRBV9
d_call: -
j_call: TRBJ2-1
clone_size: -
cdr3_aa: CASSVVSGVEQFF
cdr3_nt: TGTGCCAGCAGCGTAGTATCGGGGGTGGAGCAGTTCTTC

v_call: TRBV12-3/TRBV12-4
d_call: -
j_call: TRBJ1-2
clone_size: -
cdr3_aa: CASSWENYGYTF
cdr3_nt: TGTGCCAGCAGTTGGGAGAACTATGGCTACACCTTC

v_call: TRBV7-9
d_call: -
j_call: TRBJ2-3
clone_size: -
cdr3_aa: CASSSRSSEVSDTQYF
cdr3_nt: TGTGCCAGCAGCTCCCGCTCTAGCGAGGTTTCAGATACGCAGTATTTT

v_call: TRBV4-1
d_call: -
j_call: TRBJ1-1
clone_size: few
cdr3_aa: CASSLGSGAEAFF
cdr3_nt: TGCGCCAGCAGCCTGGGTTCAGGCGCTGAAGCTTTCTTT

v_call: TRBV29-1
d_call: -
j_call: TRBJ1-5
clone_size: few
cdr3_aa: CSVKQGSNQPQHF
cdr3_nt: TGCAGCGTCAAACAGGGTTCCAATCAGCCCCAGCATTTT

v_call: TRBV6-5
d_call: TRBD1
j_call: TRBJ2-6
clone_size: few
cdr3_aa: CASSNPGTASSGANVLTF
cdr3_nt: TGTGCCAGCAGTAACCCCGGGACAGCCAGCTCTGGGGCCAACGTCCTGACTTTC

v_call: TRBV24-1
d_call: -
j_call: TRBJ2-1
clone_size: -
cdr3_aa: CATSDPGRLVSEQFF
cdr3_nt: TGTGCCACCAGTGACCCCGGACGCCTCGTTAGTGAGCAGTTCTTC

v_call: TRBV10-3
d_call: -
j_call: TRBJ1-5
clone_size: few
cdr3_aa: CAISESGANNQPQHF
cdr3_nt: TGTGCCATCAGTGAGTCAGGAGCTAACAATCAGCCCCAGCATTTT

v_call: TRBV4-3
d_call: -
j_call: TRBJ1-1
clone_size: -
cdr3_aa: CASSQDQVTEAFF
cdr3_nt: TGCGCCAGCAGCCAGGATCAAGTGACTGAAGCTTTCTTT

v_call: TRBV13
d_call: -
j_call: TRBJ2-6
clone_size: -
cdr3_aa: CASSREDSPTSGANVLTF
cdr3_nt: TGTGCCAGCAGCCGGGAGGACAGCCCGACCTCTGGGGCCAACGTCCTGACTTTC

v_call: TRBV20-1
d_call: -
j_call: TRBJ2-5
clone_size: many
cdr3_aa: CSAPMTGRPETQYF
cdr3_nt: TGCAGTGCTCCTATGACAGGGAGGCCAGAGACCCAGTACTTC

v_call: TRBV12-3/TRBV12-4
d_call: -
j_call: TRBJ2-5
clone_size: few
cdr3_aa: CASNSLAGETQYF
cdr3_nt: TGTGCCAGCAACTCGCTAGCAGGAGAGACCCAGTACTTC

v_call: TRBV3-1
d_call: TRBD1
j_call: TRBJ1-1
clone_size: many
cdr3_aa: CASSQDISGGRGAFF
cdr3_nt: TGTGCCAGCAGCCAAGATATATCAGGGGGCAGGGGAGCTTTCTTT

v_call: TRBV7-9
d_call: -
j_call: TRBJ2-1
clone_size: few
cdr3_aa: CASSSVGGKFF
cdr3_nt: TGTGCCAGCAGCTCGGTCGGGGGAAAGTTCTTC

v_call: TRBV20-1
d_call: -
j_call: TRBJ2-3
clone_size: -
cdr3_aa: CSAPLEGTWDTQYF
cdr3_nt: TGCAGTGCGCCGCTCGAGGGGACGTGGGATACGCAGTATTTT

v_call: TRBV4-3
d_call: -
j_call: TRBJ2-3
clone_size: many
cdr3_aa: CASSQGGVRTDTQYF
cdr3_nt: TGCGCCAGCAGCCAAGGGGGGGTGCGCACAGATACGCAGTATTTT